The rows below give T cell receptor beta chains drawn from one sample of a study of T cells in Graves' hyperthyroidism and ophthalmopathy. TCRdb called the multiplex PCR reads again in MiXCR, with one record for every CDR3 protein. The data contain about 500,000 distinct CDR3 sequences, about 15% of them singletons. The sample consisted of blood. The receptors originated from a young woman with Graves' hyperthyroidism. Each CDR3 is given with its conserved first and last residue. The D gene is left open where the match is weak. A row's size may be missing; if present it is once, few, many or a size class.

D gene: TRBD2
V gene: TRBV11-2
J gene: TRBJ2-1
clone size: many
CDR3 protein: CASSSLGLAVNEQFF
CDR3 DNA: TGTGCCAGCAGCTCCTTAGGCCTAGCGGTTAATGAGCAGTTCTTC

D gene: TRBD2
V gene: TRBV20-1
J gene: TRBJ2-3
clone size: .
CDR3 protein: CSAHLAGAKDTQYF
CDR3 DNA: TGCAGTGCTCATCTAGCGGGAGCTAAAGATACGCAGTATTTT

D gene: TRBD2
V gene: TRBV10-3
J gene: TRBJ2-1
clone size: many
CDR3 protein: CAIVPGGAGGPLGNEQFF
CDR3 DNA: TGTGCCATCGTCCCCGGGGGCGCGGGAGGGCCCCTGGGGAATGAGCAGTTCTTC

D gene: .
V gene: TRBV2
J gene: TRBJ2-1
clone size: few
CDR3 protein: CASSHRDNEQFF
CDR3 DNA: TGTGCCAGCAGCCACAGGGATAATGAGCAGTTCTTC

D gene: .
V gene: TRBV6-1
J gene: TRBJ2-4
clone size: .
CDR3 protein: CASNRDSNIQYF
CDR3 DNA: TGTGCCAGCAACAGGGATTCGAACATTCAGTACTTC

D gene: TRBD2
V gene: TRBV4-1
J gene: TRBJ2-2
clone size: .
CDR3 protein: CASSQGRLAGGELFF
CDR3 DNA: TGCGCCAGCAGCCAGGGTCGCCTGGCGGGAGGGGAGCTGTTCTTT

D gene: .
V gene: TRBV20-1
J gene: TRBJ2-2
clone size: many
CDR3 protein: CSAPRGAGELFF
CDR3 DNA: TGCAGTGCTCCCCGAGGGGCCGGGGAGCTGTTTTTT

D gene: TRBD1
V gene: TRBV19
J gene: TRBJ2-7
clone size: many
CDR3 protein: CASSTWTGLPYEQYF
CDR3 DNA: TGTGCCAGTAGTACATGGACAGGGCTCCCCTACGAGCAGTACTTC

D gene: .
V gene: TRBV20-1
J gene: TRBJ1-2
clone size: many
CDR3 protein: CSARPPSGSRGYTF
CDR3 DNA: TGCAGTGCTAGACCTCCCAGCGGGAGTCGGGGCTACACCTTC

D gene: TRBD1
V gene: TRBV14
J gene: TRBJ1-1
clone size: .
CDR3 protein: CASSQEDRVVNTEAFF
CDR3 DNA: TGTGCCAGCAGCCAAGAGGACAGGGTGGTGAACACTGAAGCTTTCTTT

D gene: .
V gene: TRBV13
J gene: TRBJ1-2
clone size: many
CDR3 protein: CASSQIPGALYGYTF
CDR3 DNA: TGTGCCAGCAGCCAGATCCCTGGGGCATTGTATGGCTACACCTTC

D gene: .
V gene: TRBV7-8
J gene: TRBJ1-2
clone size: .
CDR3 protein: CASSLERFRDYGYTF
CDR3 DNA: TGTGCCAGCAGCTTAGAACGGTTCAGGGACTATGGCTACACCTTC

D gene: .
V gene: TRBV6-1
J gene: TRBJ1-5
clone size: many
CDR3 protein: CASSPVGGANQPQHF
CDR3 DNA: TGTGCCAGCAGTCCAGTGGGGGGGGCGAATCAGCCCCAGCATTTT

D gene: TRBD1
V gene: TRBV18
J gene: TRBJ2-1
clone size: many
CDR3 protein: CASSPLVGQPVHEQFF
CDR3 DNA: TGTGCCAGCTCACCGTTAGTGGGACAGCCGGTCCATGAGCAGTTCTTC

D gene: .
V gene: TRBV5-1
J gene: TRBJ2-3
clone size: many
CDR3 protein: CASSLVGDIDTQYF
CDR3 DNA: TGCGCCAGCAGCTTGGTAGGGGACATAGATACGCAGTATTTT

D gene: TRBD1
V gene: TRBV19
J gene: TRBJ1-5
clone size: many
CDR3 protein: CASTHRGDSNQPQHF
CDR3 DNA: TGTGCCAGTACCCACAGGGGGGATAGCAATCAGCCCCAGCATTTT

D gene: TRBD1
V gene: TRBV30
J gene: TRBJ1-5
clone size: many
CDR3 protein: CAGQGINQPQHF
CDR3 DNA: TGTGCCGGACAGGGCATCAATCAGCCCCAGCATTTT

D gene: .
V gene: TRBV19
J gene: TRBJ2-1
clone size: few
CDR3 protein: CASSMFQVRIPEQFF
CDR3 DNA: TGTGCCAGTAGTATGTTCCAGGTTAGGATTCCTGAGCAGTTCTTC

D gene: .
V gene: TRBV12-3/TRBV12-4
J gene: TRBJ2-3
clone size: many
CDR3 protein: CASSGQATDTQYF
CDR3 DNA: TGTGCCAGCAGTGGACAAGCCACAGATACGCAGTATTTT

D gene: .
V gene: TRBV4-2
J gene: TRBJ2-2
clone size: .
CDR3 protein: CASGGSPGELFF
CDR3 DNA: TGTGCCAGTGGGGGCAGTCCCGGGGAGCTGTTTTTT

D gene: .
V gene: TRBV7-2
J gene: TRBJ2-3
clone size: many
CDR3 protein: CASSFVRNTDTQYF
CDR3 DNA: TGTGCCAGCAGCTTTGTCAGGAATACAGATACGCAGTATTTT

D gene: TRBD2
V gene: TRBV12-5
J gene: TRBJ2-1
clone size: many
CDR3 protein: CASGLVGGYNEQFF
CDR3 DNA: TGTGCTAGTGGTTTGGTGGGAGGGTACAATGAGCAGTTCTTC

D gene: TRBD1
V gene: TRBV4-2
J gene: TRBJ2-6
clone size: .
CDR3 protein: CASSPRDRRFSGANVLTF
CDR3 DNA: TGTGCCAGCAGCCCCCGGGACAGGAGATTCTCTGGGGCCAACGTCCTGACTTTC